Each of the 20 T cell receptor beta chains below was sequenced from the same sample in a study of vaccination effects on CD4 cells after COVID-19. The method was immunoSEQ multiplex PCR; TCRdb's version includes in-frame clones alone and lacks a portion of them. The sample carries more than 35,000 clones, under 80% recorded once. Antigen-specific CD4+ T cells expanded by the ViraFEST assay with viral peptide pools were then sequenced. Isolation of CD4+ T cells took place after 10 to 11 days of culture. Infection dated between March and December 2020, before the Alpha, Beta and Delta variants reached the United States. Which antigens these TCRs recognize remains unknown. The sample here was CD4+ T cells from PBMCs cultured with a peptide pool, taken before COVID-19 vaccination. All receptors come from a human donor who had a prior SARS-CoV-2 infection.

The chain uses TRBV5-1 and TRBJ2-6; D not resolved. Germline V gene sequence: CDR1 SGHRS, CDR2 YFSETQ. Trimming cost V 4 bases and J 4 bases, with 6 bases left between them. CDR3 length: 13 amino acids. The CDR3 sequence: CASSPYGANVLTF. CDR3 nucleotide sequence: TGCGCCAGCAGCCCATACGGGGCCAACGTCCTGACTTTC.

The chain employs TRBV9 and TRBJ1-1, with D possibly being TRBD1 (5 bases). Trimming shortened V by 3 bases and J by 0 bases, and 12 bases separated the two germline ends. The length of the CDR3 is 15 residues. The germline V gene encodes CDR1 SGDLS and CDR2 YYNGEE. CDR3 sequence (DNA): TGTGCCAGCAGCGCGGGGCCTGAGGTGAACACTGAAGCTTTCTTT. Amino acids: CASSAGPEVNTEAFF.

As DNA, the CDR3 is TGTGCCAGTAGTAAAAAGACTAGCGGGAGTATAGATACGCAGTATTTT. This encodes CASSKKTSGSIDTQYF. The rearrangement joins TRBV19 to TRBJ2-3; 12 bases are a match to TRBD2. Per germline, CDR1 LNHDA and CDR2 SQIVND (reference sequence). The CDR3 loop spans 16 amino acids. V was clipped by 4 bases and J by 5 bases; unmatched bases: 7.

This clone has a single count. The chain combines TRBV27 with TRBJ2-1, with TRBD2 matching over 11 bases. V lost 6 bases, J lost 8 bases, and 6 bases stayed unmatched. Germline V gene data show CDR1 as MNHEY and CDR2 as SMNVEV (reference sequence). The CDR3 is 14 residues long. Written as DNA, the CDR3 is TGTGCCAGCAGGCGGACTAGCGGGTTTTATGAGCAGTTCTTC. Protein: CASRRTSGFYEQFF.

The chain joins TRBV5-8 to TRBJ2-7; TRBD1 aligns across 8 bases. Trimming took 3 bases from V and 6 from J; bases not matched to a gene: 5. The CDR3 consists of 13 residues. Germline loops: CDR1 SGHTS, CDR2 YDEGEE. The CDR3 nucleotides are TGTGCCAGCAGCTCGGACAGGGTGGGCGAGCAGTACTTC. Amino acid sequence: CASSSDRVGEQYF. The variable domain in full, with the rest retrieved from reference TRBV5-8 and TRBJ2-7, is EAGVTQSPTHLIKTRGQQATLRCSPISGHTSVYWYQQALGLGLQFLLWYDEGEERNRGNFPPRFSGRQFPNYSSELNVNALELEDSALYLCASSSDRVGEQYFGPGTRLTVT.

V and J are TRBV30 and TRBJ1-6, with D hard to call. Germline values: CDR1 GTSNPN, CDR2 SVGIG (reference sequence). V was shortened by 2 bases and J by 4 bases, with 9 bases between the two germline ends. This CDR3 has 14 residues. CDR3 in amino acids: CAWSSGVYNSPLHF. The CDR3 region has the DNA TGTGCCTGGAGTAGCGGGGTGTATAATTCACCCCTCCACTTT. Combining the CDR3 with reference TRBV30 and TRBJ1-6 gives the whole variable domain SQTIHQWPATLVQPVGSPLSLECTVEGTSNPNLYWYRQAAGRGLQLLFYSVGIGQISSEVPQNLSASRPQDRQFILSSKKLLLSDSGFYLCAWSSGVYNSPLHFGNGTRLTVT.

This chain connects TRBV5-1 to TRBJ2-3; 7 nucleotides line up with TRBD1. V was pared by 5 bases and J by 0 bases, with 6 bases of the junction left unmatched. The germline V gene has CDR1 SGHRS and CDR2 YFSETQ. The CDR3 has 15 residues. CDR3 DNA sequence: TGCGCCAGCAGACCGGGACAGTCTAGCACAGATACGCAGTATTTT. Its translation: CASRPGQSSTDTQYF.

The CDR3 loop reads CASSVGTGVKNTEAFF. DNA for the CDR3: TGTGCCAGCAGCGTAGGTACGGGAGTAAAGAACACTGAAGCTTTCTTT. The chain employs TRBV9 and TRBJ1-1; D not resolved. V was pared by 0 bases and J by 1 base, with 13 bases between. CDR1 is SGDLS, CDR2 YYNGEE, per germline. The CDR3 runs 16 residues.

This chain uses TRBV12-5 with TRBJ1-5, with no clear D. The germline CDR1 and CDR2 sequences are LGHNT and FRNRAP. V was clipped by 0 bases and J by 6 bases, with 24 bases between them. The CDR3 extends over 19 amino acids. Here the CDR3 DNA reads TGTGCTAGTGGTTTGGTATCCCCATCGGGATTGCGCAAAATTCAGCCCCAGCATTTT. It specifies CASGLVSPSGLRKIQPQHF.

The V call is TRBV5-1, the J call TRBJ2-5, with 12 bases matching TRBD2. The CDR3 extends over 18 amino acids. Germline V gene lookup returns CDR1 SGHRS and CDR2 YFSETQ. The V gene end was trimmed by 0 bases and the J gene end by 5 bases; junction bases not matched to a gene: 11. The CDR3 reads CASSLALAGGAVQETQYF. The CDR3 DNA sequence: TGCGCCAGCAGCTTGGCACTAGCGGGGGGAGCGGTACAGGAGACCCAGTACTTC.

The V gene is TRBV6-5, the J gene TRBJ1-2; D may be TRBD1 (5 bases). Germline values: CDR1 MNHEY, CDR2 SVGAGI. The CDR3 extends over 14 amino acids. V lost 6 bases and J lost 1, with 12 bases in between. As DNA, the CDR3 is TGTGCCAGCAGCGTTGGGACCAATAACTATGGCTACACCTTC. It specifies CASSVGTNNYGYTF.

This clone has ten or more counts. The chain links TRBV11-3 to TRBJ2-1; tentatively, D is TRBD2 (6 bases). The CDR3 sequence is 15 residues long. The V gene's germline CDR1 is SGHNT and CDR2 YENEEA. V shed 5 bases and J shed 6 bases, with 17 bases lying between them. The DNA for the CDR3 is TGTGCCAGCAGCCAGGATGGAGGGCGAGGCAATGAGCAGTTCTTC. Encoded protein: CASSQDGGRGNEQFF.

The V call is TRBV4-1, the J call TRBJ1-6; a possible D gene is TRBD1 (5 bases). Trimming removed 4 bases at V and 2 bases at J, with 27 bases between. The CDR3 sequence is 21 residues long. Per germline, CDR1 MGHRA and CDR2 YSYEKL. CDR3 sequence: CASSRAGPGTYDRPYNSPLHF. CDR3 in DNA: TGCGCCAGCAGCCGCGCTGGGCCCGGGACCTATGATAGGCCCTATAATTCACCCCTCCACTTT.

This clone came up a few times. V usage is TRBV6-5 and J usage is TRBJ2-7; 13 positions match TRBD2. Looked up from germline, CDR1 is MNHEY and CDR2 is SVGAGI. CDR3 length: 16 residues. V shed 0 bases and J 3 bases; nucleotides not matched to a gene: 2. The CDR3 spells CASSYSGTSGDYEQYF. Written as DNA, the CDR3 is TGTGCCAGCAGTTACTCGGGGACTAGCGGGGACTACGAGCAGTACTTC.

The chain combines TRBV6-1 with TRBJ2-5; TRBD2 agrees at 11 bases. V lost 0 bases and J lost 5; bases outside the gene matches: 8. The CDR3 is made up of 17 amino acids. Germline V gives CDR1 MNHNS, CDR2 SASEGT. Here the CDR3 reads CASSEAGIAGGWETQYF. The CDR3 nucleotides are TGTGCCAGCAGTGAAGCCGGAATAGCGGGGGGGTGGGAGACCCAGTACTTC.

This chain links TRBV10-2 with TRBJ2-7; tentatively, D is TRBD2 (5 bases). Germline-derived CDR1 and CDR2 are WSHSY and SAAADI. The CDR3 is 12 residues long. V was cut by 8 bases and J by 3 bases, with 11 bases left in between. CDR3 nucleotides: TGCGCCAGCCAGCGGCTGAACTACGAGCAGTACTTC. Its protein is CASQRLNYEQYF.

In DNA form, the CDR3 reads TGTGCCAGCAGCTTAGAGTCCTGGACAGGGTTTACGGATGGCTACACCTTC. Protein sequence: CASSLESWTGFTDGYTF. The chain uses TRBV7-9 and TRBJ1-2, with 8 nucleotides matching TRBD1. CDR1 SEHNR and CDR2 FQNEAQ come from the germline V gene (reference sequence). There are 17 residues in the CDR3. V shed 1 base and J 6 bases; nucleotides not matched to a gene: 13.

The V call is TRBV4-3, the J call TRBJ2-6; the D is unclear. The germline CDR1 and CDR2 sequences are LGHNA and YSLEER. V lost 4 bases to trimming and J lost 1 base, with 11 bases between them. This CDR3 spans 16 amino acids. The CDR3 sequence: CASSPAWGSGANVLTF. CDR3 sequence (DNA): TGCGCCAGCAGCCCCGCCTGGGGATCTGGGGCCAACGTCCTGACTTTC.

Worth noting for this clone: Sequence at one end of the junction differs from germline and may be a read error. This CDR3 is CASSRAYSEPGLATDEQYF. In nucleotides, the CDR3 is TGTGCTAGCAGCCGAGCTTACAGCGAACCGGGACTAGCGACAGACGAGCAGTACTTC. J is TRBJ2-7 and V is TRBV7-7; the match to TRBD2 covers 10 bases. CDR3 length: 19 amino acids. Germline CDR1 reads SSHAT; CDR2 reads FNYEAQ (reference sequence).

The gene calls are TRBV7-2 and TRBJ2-2, with D maybe TRBD2 (6 bases). Germline CDR1 is SGHTA and CDR2 is FQGNSA. CDR3 length: 13 residues. V gave up 5 bases and J gave up 6 bases, with 10 bases separating them. CDR3 loop: CASSPTGAGELFF. The CDR3 nucleotides read TGTGCCAGCAGCCCTACGGGGGCCGGGGAGCTGTTTTTT.